This TCR beta chain comes out of a study of control samples from healthy donors and cancer patients. The repertoire was sequenced with immunoSEQ multiplex PCR; TCRdb's copy has only in-frame clones and lacks some. The table shows roughly 120,000 clones, with 89% occurring only once. Germline-derived CDR1 and CDR2 are KGHSH and LQKENI. V shed 0 bases, J shed 2 bases, and the junction held 17 bases outside the gene matches. This CDR3 has 22 amino acids. The receptor was derived from a man aged 45-65 years in good health. The gene calls are TRBV18 and TRBJ2-2; 11 bases align to TRBD2. The sequenced material came from blood. The CDR3 DNA is TGTGCCAGCTCACCACCCACACTACTAGCGGGGGTTACCCGCTTTAACACCGGGGAGCTGTTTTTT. It specifies CASSPPTLLAGVTRFNTGELFF.